The clone carrying this TCR beta chain was detected many times. The target antigen is unknown. With 6 bases removed from V and 2 bases from J, the gap between germline ends came to 13 bases. Germline lookup yields CDR1 SGHVS and CDR2 FNYEAQ. This CDR3 comprises 14 residues. This record belongs to a study of spatial heterogeneity in lung cancer. Findings and limits, study-wide: For expanded intratumoral alpha and beta TCRs, counts tracked tumor mutation counts.

TCRdb independently ran MiXCR on the 5' RACE reads; one entry per CDR3 protein. The table records 15,000 to 20,000 distinct CDR3 sequences, around 6.5% of them present only once. The time point denotes: sample taken at primary tumor resection. The TCR originated in a female donor with early-stage non-small cell lung cancer. The V gene is TRBV7-6, the J gene TRBJ1-1; no firm D call. This specimen consisted of lung tumor tissue, obtained at surgery. The CDR3 loop reads CASSPYVGNTEAFF. The CDR3 nucleotides are TGTGCCAGCAGTCCTTACGTTGGCAACACTGAAGCTTTCTTT.